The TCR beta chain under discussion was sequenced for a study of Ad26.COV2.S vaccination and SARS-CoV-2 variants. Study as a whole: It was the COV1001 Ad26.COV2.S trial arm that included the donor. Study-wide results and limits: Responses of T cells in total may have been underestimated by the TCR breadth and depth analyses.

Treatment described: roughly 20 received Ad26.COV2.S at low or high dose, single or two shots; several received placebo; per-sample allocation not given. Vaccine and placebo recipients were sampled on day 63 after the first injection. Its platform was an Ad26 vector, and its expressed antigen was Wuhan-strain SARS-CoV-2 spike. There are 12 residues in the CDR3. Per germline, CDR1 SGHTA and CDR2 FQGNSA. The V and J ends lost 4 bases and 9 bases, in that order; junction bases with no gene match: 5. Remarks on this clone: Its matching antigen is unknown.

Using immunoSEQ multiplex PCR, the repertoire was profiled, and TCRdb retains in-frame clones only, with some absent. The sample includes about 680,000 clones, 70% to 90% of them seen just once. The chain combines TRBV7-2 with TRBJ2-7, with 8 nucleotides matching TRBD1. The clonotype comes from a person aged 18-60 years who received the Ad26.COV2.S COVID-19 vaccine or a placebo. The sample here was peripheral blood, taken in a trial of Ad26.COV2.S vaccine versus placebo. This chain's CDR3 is CASSSTGVRQYF. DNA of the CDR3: TGTGCCAGCAGCTCGACAGGGGTGAGGCAGTACTTC.